This TCR beta chain was captured in a study of cytomegalovirus exposure and HLA in healthy donors. Study results and caveats: Highest at DRB1 and lowest at HLA-C, TCR association rates differed among HLA loci in a later analysis. Per published accounts, TCR beta sequences correctly predicted the HLA-A and HLA-B alleles of most subjects. Later on, an analysis found that several of the most significant clusters appeared to be linked to common viral pathogens, which included parvovirus B19.

Primers included in the PCR were 60 Vbeta and 13 Jbeta primers. TCRdb keeps only in-frame clones here, not all; method: immunoSEQ multiplex PCR. The sample contains more than 90,000 clones, 55% to 75% of which appear only once. J lost 6 bases, V lost 0 bases, and 2 bases had no gene match. Germline values: CDR1 SGHNT, CDR2 YYREEE (reference sequence). This CDR3 is built from 15 residues. This clone was counted between two and nine times. Its antigen is currently unknown. The sequence derives from a man aged 30 to 45 in good health and CMV-seropositive. The chain couples TRBV5-4 to TRBJ2-3; 12 bases line up with TRBD2. Sequencing input: PBMCs. CDR3 bases: TGTGCCAGCAGCTTGGCGACTAGCGGGAGTGATACGCAGTATTTT. Its translation is CASSLATSGSDTQYF.